A single TCR beta chain is shown here with its context. No antigen is known for it. This sample stems from a study of CD8+CD57+ T cells in acquired aplastic anemia. Looking at the study overall: When averaged, DNA from sorted CD4+ and CD8+ cells came to approximately 3 ug. Whole-study findings and limits: Patients did not significantly differ from controls in CD8+ Simpson's diversity.

CD8+CD57+ cell expansion had been shown by flow cytometry in patients chosen for sequencing. Everyone among the patients had severe acquired aplastic anemia. Blood was sampled before the patients had received any therapy. It was genomic DNA that served as the template for profiling TCR beta VDJ and CDR3. TCRdb reprocessed the reads via MiXCR and lists one record per CDR3 protein. Seen here are 150,000 to 200,000 distinct CDR3 sequences, less than 60% observed once, and the top ten hold 1.8%. V lost 0 bases to trimming and J lost 7 bases; unmatched junction nucleotides: 2. Germline V gene data show CDR1 as DFQATT and CDR2 as SNEGSKA (reference sequence). The CDR3 is 14 residues long.

Sequenced material: sorted CD4+, CD8+, or CD8+CD57+ T cells (not recorded which) from PBMCs. The chain joins TRBV20-1 to TRBJ2-3; 12 nucleotides agree with TRBD2. This clonotype originated in a human donor with aplastic anemia. The CDR3 here is CSARDGLAGHTQYF. CDR3 DNA: TGCAGTGCTAGAGACGGACTAGCGGGACATACGCAGTATTTT.